This TCR beta chain was sequenced for a study of cytomegalovirus exposure and HLA in healthy donors. On the study more broadly: The approximately 690 first-cohort repertoires and the 130 or so validation repertoires shared the same platform, a later analysis reported.

In regard to this clone: Its antigen is still unknown.

Assay used: immunoSEQ multiplex PCR; TCRdb lists only in-frame clones, some missing. The sample carries a few hundred thousand clones, just over 85% recorded once. General study results and limits: It was 150 to 200 TCR beta chains that were listed as cytomegalovirus-associated. Under in vitro conditions, a few CMV-associated chains were confirmed as specific for CMV antigens. It was reported that the classifier diagnosed cytomegalovirus status with high specificity and sensitivity in both the original and validation cohorts.

Germline-derived CDR1 and CDR2 are SGHNT and YENEEA. The CDR3 loop spans 12 amino acids. Trimming shortened V by 4 bases and J by 9 bases, and 10 bases separated the two germline ends. Sequenced sample: PBMCs. The receptor was derived from a woman aged 18-35 years in good health and CMV-seronegative. The J gene is TRBJ2-1, the V gene TRBV11-3; D possibly corresponds to TRBD2 (6 bases). CDR3 DNA sequence: TGTGCCAGCAGCTCCCGGGGGAGTGAGCAGTTCTTC. Translating it yields CASSSRGSEQFF.